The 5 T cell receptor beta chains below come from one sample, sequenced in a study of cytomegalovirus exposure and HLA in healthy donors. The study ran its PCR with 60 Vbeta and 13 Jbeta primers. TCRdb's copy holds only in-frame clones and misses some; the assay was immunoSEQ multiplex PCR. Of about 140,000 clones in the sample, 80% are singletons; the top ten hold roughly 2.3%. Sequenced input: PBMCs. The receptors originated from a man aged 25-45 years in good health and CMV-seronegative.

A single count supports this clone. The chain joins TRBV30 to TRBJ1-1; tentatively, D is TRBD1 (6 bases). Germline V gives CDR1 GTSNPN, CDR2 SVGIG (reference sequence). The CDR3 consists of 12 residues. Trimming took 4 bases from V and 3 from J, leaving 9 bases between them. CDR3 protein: CAWNRVYTEAFF. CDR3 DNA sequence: TGTGCCTGGAACAGGGTCTACACTGAAGCTTTCTTT.

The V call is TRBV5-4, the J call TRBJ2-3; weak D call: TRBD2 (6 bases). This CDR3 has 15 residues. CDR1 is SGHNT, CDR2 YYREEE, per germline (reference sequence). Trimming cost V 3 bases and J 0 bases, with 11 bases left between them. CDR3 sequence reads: CASSSPGTSTDTQYF. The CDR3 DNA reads TGTGCCAGCAGCTCGCCCGGGACTAGCACAGATACGCAGTATTTT.

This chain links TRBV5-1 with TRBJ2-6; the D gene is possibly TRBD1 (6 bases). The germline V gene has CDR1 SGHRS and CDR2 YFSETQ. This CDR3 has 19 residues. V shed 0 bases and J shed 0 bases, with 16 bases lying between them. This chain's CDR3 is CASSLGPAGVSSGANVLTF. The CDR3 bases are TGCGCCAGCAGCTTGGGTCCGGCAGGGGTCAGCTCTGGGGCCAACGTCCTGACTTTC.

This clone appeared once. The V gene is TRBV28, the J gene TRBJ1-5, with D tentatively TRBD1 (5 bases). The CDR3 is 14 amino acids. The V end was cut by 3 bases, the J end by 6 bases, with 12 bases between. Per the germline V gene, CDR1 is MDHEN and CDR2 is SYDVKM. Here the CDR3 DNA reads TGTGCCAGCAGTTTTCCGCAGGGCCGTCAGCCCCAGCATTTT. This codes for CASSFPQGRQPQHF. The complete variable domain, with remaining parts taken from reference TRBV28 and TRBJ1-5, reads DVKVTQSSRYLVKRTGEKVFLECVQDMDHENMFWYRQDPGLGLRLIYFSYDVKMKEKGDIPEGYSVSREKKERFSLILESASTNQTSMYLCASSFPQGRQPQHFGDGTRLSIL.

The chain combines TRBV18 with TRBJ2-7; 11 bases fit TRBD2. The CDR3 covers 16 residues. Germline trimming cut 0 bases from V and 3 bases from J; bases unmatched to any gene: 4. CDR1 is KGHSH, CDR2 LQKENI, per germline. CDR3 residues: CASSPPGTSGYYEQYF. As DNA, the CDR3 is TGTGCCAGCTCACCACCAGGGACTAGCGGATACTACGAGCAGTACTTC.